The subject of this entry is one TCR beta chain. Its antigen is as yet unknown. The data were obtained in a study of cytomegalovirus exposure and HLA in healthy donors. Whole-study results and caveats: Per a prior analysis, the majority of TCR beta V segments were productive roughly 87% or roughly 30% of the time.

The study ran its PCR with 60 Vbeta and 13 Jbeta primers. TCRdb keeps only in-frame clones here, not all; method: immunoSEQ multiplex PCR. The table lists some 130,000 clones, more than 75% of them singletons, with 2.2% in the top ten. This CDR3 is 14 amino acids long. Germline V gene lookup returns CDR1 MNHEY and CDR2 SMNVEV (reference sequence). V shed 4 bases and J 8 bases; nucleotides not matched to a gene: 10. This rearrangement joins TRBV27 to TRBJ1-2; 7 nucleotides agree with TRBD1. Sequences were obtained from PBMCs. The TCR originated in a man aged 25-45 years in good health and CMV-seronegative. The CDR3 DNA is TGTGCCAGCAGTTGGGCAGGGGGACTGTTCGGCTACACCTTC. Its protein product is CASSWAGGLFGYTF.